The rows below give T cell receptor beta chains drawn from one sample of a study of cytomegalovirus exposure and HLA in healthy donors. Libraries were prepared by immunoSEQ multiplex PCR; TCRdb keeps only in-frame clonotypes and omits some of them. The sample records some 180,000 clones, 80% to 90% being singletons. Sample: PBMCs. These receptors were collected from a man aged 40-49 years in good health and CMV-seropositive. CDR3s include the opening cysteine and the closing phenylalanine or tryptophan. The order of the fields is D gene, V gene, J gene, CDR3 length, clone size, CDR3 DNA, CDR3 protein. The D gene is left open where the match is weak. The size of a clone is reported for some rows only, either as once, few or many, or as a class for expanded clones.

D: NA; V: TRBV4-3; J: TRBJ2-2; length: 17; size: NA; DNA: TGCGCCAGCAGCCAAGATGATAGGGGACAAAACACCGGGGAGCTGTTTTTT; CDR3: CASSQDDRGQNTGELFF
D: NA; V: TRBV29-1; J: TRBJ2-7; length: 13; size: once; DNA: TGCAGCGTTGAGCAGGGTGCGTTCCCGGAGCAGTACTTC; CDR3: CSVEQGAFPEQYF
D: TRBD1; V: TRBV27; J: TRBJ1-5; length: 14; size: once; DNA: TGTGCCAGCAGCTTTGACAGGGGCACTCAGCCCCAGCATTTT; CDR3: CASSFDRGTQPQHF
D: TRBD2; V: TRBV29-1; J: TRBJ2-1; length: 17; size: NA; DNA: TGCAGCGGCCTGGGACTAGCGGGAGGGAGCTCCTACAATGAGCAGTTCTTC; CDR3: CSGLGLAGGSSYNEQFF
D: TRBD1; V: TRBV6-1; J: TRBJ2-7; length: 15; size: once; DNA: TGTGCCAGCAGTTTTACAGGGGGCGGTTTGTACGAGCAGTACTTC; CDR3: CASSFTGGGLYEQYF
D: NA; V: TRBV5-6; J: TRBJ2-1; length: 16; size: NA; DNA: TGTGCCAGCAGCTTGCTACCTACGCCCTCCTACAATGAGCAGTTCTTC; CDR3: CASSLLPTPSYNEQFF
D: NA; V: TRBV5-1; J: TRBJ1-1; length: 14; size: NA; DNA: TGCGCCAGCAGCTGGAGCGTTGGGAACACTGAAGCTTTCTTT; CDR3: CASSWSVGNTEAFF
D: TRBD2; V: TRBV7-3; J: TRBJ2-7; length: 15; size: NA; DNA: TGTGCCAGCAGCACACTAGCGGGAGGGCCTGGCGAGCAGTACTTC; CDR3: CASSTLAGGPGEQYF
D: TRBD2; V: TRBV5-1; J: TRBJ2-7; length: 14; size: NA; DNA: TGCGCCAGCGGGGAGGGGAGCTTCCACTACGAGCAGTACTTC; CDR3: CASGEGSFHYEQYF
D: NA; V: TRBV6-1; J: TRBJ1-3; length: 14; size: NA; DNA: TGTGCCAGCAGTGAAGGGACAGAGAGAAACACCATATATTTT; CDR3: CASSEGTERNTIYF
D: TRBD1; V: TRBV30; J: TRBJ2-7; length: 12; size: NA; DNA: TGTGCCTGGGCGACAGGGGTGGGCGAGCAGTACTTC; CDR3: CAWATGVGEQYF
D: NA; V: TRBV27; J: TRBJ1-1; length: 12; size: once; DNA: TGTGCCAGCAGTTTACCGGGATTTGAAGCTTTCTTT; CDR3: CASSLPGFEAFF
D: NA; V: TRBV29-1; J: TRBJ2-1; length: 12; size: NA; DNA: TGCAGCGTTGGGGCGCCAGCCAATGAGCAGTTCTTC; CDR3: CSVGAPANEQFF
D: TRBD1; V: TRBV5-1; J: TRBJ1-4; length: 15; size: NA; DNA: TGCGCCAGCAGTCTACTCCGACAGGGGGGAGAAAAACTGTTTTTT; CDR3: CASSLLRQGGEKLFF
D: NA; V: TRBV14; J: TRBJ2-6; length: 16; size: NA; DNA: TGTGCCAGCAGCCCGGGACTTAACTCTGGGGCCAACGTCCTGACTTTC; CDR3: CASSPGLNSGANVLTF
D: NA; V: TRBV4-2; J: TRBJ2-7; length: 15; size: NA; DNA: TGTGCCAGCAGCCAAAGGGACTTTGGTTCCCACGAGCAGTACTTC; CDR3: CASSQRDFGSHEQYF
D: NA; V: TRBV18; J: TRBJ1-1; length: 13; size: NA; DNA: TGTGCCAGCTCAGAAACAGCAAACACTGAAGCTTTCTTT; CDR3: CASSETANTEAFF
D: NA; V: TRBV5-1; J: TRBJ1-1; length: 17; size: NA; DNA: TGCGCCAGCAGCCCCAGAGGCGGTGGGGCTGGGAACACTGAAGCTTTCTTT; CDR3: CASSPRGGGAGNTEAFF
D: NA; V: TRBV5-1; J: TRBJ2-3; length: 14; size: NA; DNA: TGCGCCAGCAGCTTTGCCGGGACATCGGATACGCAGTATTTT; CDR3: CASSFAGTSDTQYF
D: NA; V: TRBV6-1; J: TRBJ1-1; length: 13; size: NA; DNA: TGTGCCAGCAGTGAAACAGGGTGGGCTGAAGCTTTCTTT; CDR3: CASSETGWAEAFF
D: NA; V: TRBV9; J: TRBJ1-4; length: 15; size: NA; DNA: TGTGCCAGCAGCGTAGAGGACAGTGGGAGTGAAAAACTGTTTTTT; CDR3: CASSVEDSGSEKLFF
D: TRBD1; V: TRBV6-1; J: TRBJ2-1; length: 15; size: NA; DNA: TGTGCCAGCGGAATGAGGACAGGGGGCTTAGATGAGCAGTTCTTC; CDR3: CASGMRTGGLDEQFF
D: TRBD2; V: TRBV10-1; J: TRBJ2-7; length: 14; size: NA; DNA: TGCGCCAGCAGTGAGGGGACTAGCGGGCCTTGGTGGCACTTC; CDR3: CASSEGTSGPWWHF
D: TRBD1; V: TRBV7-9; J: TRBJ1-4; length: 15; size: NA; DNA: TGTGCCAGCAGCGCCGGGACAGGGAGTAATGAAAAACTGTTTTTT; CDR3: CASSAGTGSNEKLFF
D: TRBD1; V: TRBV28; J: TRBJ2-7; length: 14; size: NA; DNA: TGTGCCAGCAGGCGCCGGGACAGGGGCAACGAGCAGTACTTC; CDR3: CASRRRDRGNEQYF
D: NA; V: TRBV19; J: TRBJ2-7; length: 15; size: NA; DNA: TGTGCCAGTAGAAATCTTGGTGGCGGTAGCTACGAGCAGTACTTC; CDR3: CASRNLGGGSYEQYF
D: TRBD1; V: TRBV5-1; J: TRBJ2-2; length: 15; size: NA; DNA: TGCGCCAGCAGCTCGGGACAGCCGAACACCGGGGAGCTGTTTTTT; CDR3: CASSSGQPNTGELFF
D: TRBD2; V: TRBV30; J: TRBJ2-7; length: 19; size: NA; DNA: TGTGCCTGGAGATCCCCCTTCGGCAGGGGTGAGCGACTAGCGGCCGAGCAGTACTTC; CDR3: CAWRSPFGRGERLAAEQYF
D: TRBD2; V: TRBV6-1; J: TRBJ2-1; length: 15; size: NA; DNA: TGTGCCAGCAGTGAATTGGGGGAGGGCCACAATGAGCAGTTCTTC; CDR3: CASSELGEGHNEQFF
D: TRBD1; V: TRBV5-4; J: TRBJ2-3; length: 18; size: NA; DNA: TGTGCCAGCAGCGGGACCGGGACAGGGGGCGAAGTGGTAGATACGCAGTATTTT; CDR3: CASSGTGTGGEVVDTQYF
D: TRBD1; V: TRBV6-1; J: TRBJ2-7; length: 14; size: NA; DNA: TGTGCCAGCAGTAGGACAGGGGGCCGGGGGGAGCAGTACTTC; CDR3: CASSRTGGRGEQYF
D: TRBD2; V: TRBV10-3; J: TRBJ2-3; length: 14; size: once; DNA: TGTGCCATCACTCCTAGCGGACCCACAGATACGCAGTATTTT; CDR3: CAITPSGPTDTQYF
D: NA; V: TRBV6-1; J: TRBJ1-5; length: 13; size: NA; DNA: TGTGCCAGCAGTGAAGCCCGGAATCAGCCCCAGCATTTT; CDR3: CASSEARNQPQHF
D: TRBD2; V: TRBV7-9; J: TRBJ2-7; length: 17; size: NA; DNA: TGTGCCAGCAGGCAGGGACTAGCGGGAGGGCTATCCTACGAGCAGTACTTC; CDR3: CASRQGLAGGLSYEQYF
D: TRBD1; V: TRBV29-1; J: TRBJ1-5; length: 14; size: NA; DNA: TGCAGCGTTGGGCTCGGGACAGGGGGTCAGCCCCAGCATTTT; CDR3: CSVGLGTGGQPQHF
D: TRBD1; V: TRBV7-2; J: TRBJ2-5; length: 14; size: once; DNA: TGTGCCAGCAGCTCGGGACAGATGGGAGAGACCCAGTACTTC; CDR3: CASSSGQMGETQYF
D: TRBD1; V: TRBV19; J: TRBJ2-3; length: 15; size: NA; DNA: TGTGCCAGTACCCCTCAGGGGGTCGGCACAGATACGCAGTATTTT; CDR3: CASTPQGVGTDTQYF
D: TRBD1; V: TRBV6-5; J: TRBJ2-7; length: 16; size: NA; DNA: TGTGCCAGCAGTTACTCCGGGACAGGGGACTCCTACGAGCAGTACTTC; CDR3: CASSYSGTGDSYEQYF
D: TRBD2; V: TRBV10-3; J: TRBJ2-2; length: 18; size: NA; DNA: TGTGCCATCAGTGTAGAGACTAGCGGGAGGGAGGTCACCGGGGAGCTGTTTTTT; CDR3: CAISVETSGREVTGELFF
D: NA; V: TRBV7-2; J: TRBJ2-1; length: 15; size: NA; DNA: TGTGCCAGCAGCTGGGGGGGACAAGTCGGCAATGAGCAGTTCTTC; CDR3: CASSWGGQVGNEQFF
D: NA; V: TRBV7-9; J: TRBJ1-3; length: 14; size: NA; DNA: TGTGCCAGCAGCCCACAGAACTCTGGAAACACCATATATTTT; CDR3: CASSPQNSGNTIYF
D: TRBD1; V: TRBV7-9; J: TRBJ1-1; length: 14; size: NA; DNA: TGTGCCAGCAGCTCGGGGCAGGGGGACACTGAAGCTTTCTTT; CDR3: CASSSGQGDTEAFF
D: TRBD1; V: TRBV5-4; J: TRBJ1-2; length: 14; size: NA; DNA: TGTGCCAGCAGCTTGGACAGGGGGCGCTTAGGCTACACCTTC; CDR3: CASSLDRGRLGYTF
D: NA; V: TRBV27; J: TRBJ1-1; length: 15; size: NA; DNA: TGTGCCAGCAGGCTAGACAGTGAGTGGAACACTGAAGCTTTCTTT; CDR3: CASRLDSEWNTEAFF
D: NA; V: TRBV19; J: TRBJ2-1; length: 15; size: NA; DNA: TGTGCCAGTAGGAATGGAGGCACGGCCCACAATGAGCAGTTCTTC; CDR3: CASRNGGTAHNEQFF
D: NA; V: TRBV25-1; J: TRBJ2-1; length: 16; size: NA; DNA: TGTGCCAGCAGTGAACCATCGGGGAGGGGGAACAATGAGCAGTTCTTC; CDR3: CASSEPSGRGNNEQFF
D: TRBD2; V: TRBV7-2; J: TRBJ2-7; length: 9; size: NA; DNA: TGTGCCAGCAGCTCAGCGGGGCCATTC; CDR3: CASSSAGPF
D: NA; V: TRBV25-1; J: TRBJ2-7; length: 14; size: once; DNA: TGTGCCAGCAGCCAGGGGATCCTCCCCTACGAGCAGTACTTC; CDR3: CASSQGILPYEQYF
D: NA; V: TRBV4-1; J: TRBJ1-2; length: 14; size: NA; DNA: TGCGCCAGCAGCCAAGGCCAGGCTAACTATGGCTACACCTTC; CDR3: CASSQGQANYGYTF
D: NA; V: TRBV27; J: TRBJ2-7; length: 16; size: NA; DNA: TGTGCCAGCAGTTCCCCGGGGGGCAGGGCCTCCTACGAGCAGTACTTC; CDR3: CASSSPGGRASYEQYF
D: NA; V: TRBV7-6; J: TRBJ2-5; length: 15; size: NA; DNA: TGTGCCAGCAGCCCGTGGGGGCGGGAGTACGAGACCCAGTACTTC; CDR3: CASSPWGREYETQYF
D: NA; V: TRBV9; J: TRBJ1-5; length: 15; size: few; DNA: TGTGCCAGCAGCGTAGACGGCAGGGTAGGGGGGGCCCAGCATTTT; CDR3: CASSVDGRVGGAQHF
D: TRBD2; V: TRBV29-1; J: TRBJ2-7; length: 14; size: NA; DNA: TGCAGCCCACATCCGAGGGGACTAACGTGGGAGCAGTACTTC; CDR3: CSPHPRGLTWEQYF
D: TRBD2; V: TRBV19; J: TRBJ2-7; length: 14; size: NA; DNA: TGTGCCAGTAGTATTCTAGCGGGAGAGGGTGAGCAGTACTTC; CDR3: CASSILAGEGEQYF
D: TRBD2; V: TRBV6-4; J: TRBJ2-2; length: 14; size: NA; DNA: TGTGCCAGCAGTGAGACTAGCGAGGGCGGGGAGCTGTTTTTT; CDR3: CASSETSEGGELFF